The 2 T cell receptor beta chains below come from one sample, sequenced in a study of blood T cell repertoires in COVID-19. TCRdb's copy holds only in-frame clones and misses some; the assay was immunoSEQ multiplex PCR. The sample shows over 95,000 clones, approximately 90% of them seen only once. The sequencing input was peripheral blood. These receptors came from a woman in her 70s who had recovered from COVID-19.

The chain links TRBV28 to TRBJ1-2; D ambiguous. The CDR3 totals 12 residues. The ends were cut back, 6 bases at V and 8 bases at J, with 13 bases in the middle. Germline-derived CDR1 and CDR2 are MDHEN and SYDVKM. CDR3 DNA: TGTGCCAGCAGCCCCTCCAGGAGGGGCTACACCTTC. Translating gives CASSPSRRGYTF.

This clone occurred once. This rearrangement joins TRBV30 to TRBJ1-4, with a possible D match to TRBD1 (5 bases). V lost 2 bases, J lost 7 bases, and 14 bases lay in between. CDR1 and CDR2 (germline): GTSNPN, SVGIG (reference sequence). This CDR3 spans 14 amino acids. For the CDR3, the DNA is TGTGCCTGGAGTCCGGGGGAAATCGCTGAAAAACTGTTTTTT. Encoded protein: CAWSPGEIAEKLFF.